Below are 17 T cell receptor beta chains sequenced from a single sample in a study of shared clonotypes between healthy human individuals. TCRdb keeps only in-frame clones here, not all; method: immunoSEQ multiplex PCR. The sample has some 2.3 million clones; just over 90% are singletons. Sequenced: naive CD4+ T cells from PBMCs. Subset meaning: CD45RA+ positively selected. These receptors were obtained from a man between 18 and 35 years old in good health. Some clones in this sample may be carry-over from other donors' samples.

V and J are TRBV4-2 and TRBJ2-3, with 11 bases aligning to TRBD2. Trimming removed 1 base from V and 6 bases from J; junction bases left unmatched: 9. Germline CDR1 and CDR2: LGHNA and YNFKEQ. This CDR3 is built from 17 residues. The CDR3 loop is CASSQGYTSGRTDTQYF. The CDR3 nucleotides are TGTGCCAGCAGCCAAGGATACACTAGCGGGAGAACTGATACGCAGTATTTT.

V gene TRBV4-2 combines with J gene TRBJ1-2; D is possibly TRBD1 (6 bases). Germline CDR1 and CDR2: LGHNA and YNFKEQ. The length of the CDR3 is 15 residues. Trimming cost V 0 bases and J 4 bases, with 12 bases left between them. CDR3 loop: CASSQDGGQPYGYTF. The CDR3 nucleotides read TGTGCCAGCAGCCAAGATGGGGGACAACCCTATGGCTACACCTTC.

This clone occurred once. The rearrangement uses TRBV5-6 and TRBJ1-1, with unresolved D. The CDR3 spans 14 residues. With 1 base removed from V and 0 bases from J, the gap between germline ends came to 7 bases. Germline CDR1 and CDR2: SGHDT and YYEEEE. The CDR3 loop is CASSLSTMNTEAFF. CDR3 bases: TGTGCCAGCAGCTTGAGCACCATGAACACTGAAGCTTTCTTT.

The chain is built from TRBV5-1 and TRBJ1-2; D remains ambiguous. This CDR3 region has 13 residues. Germline V lookup: CDR1 SGHRS, CDR2 YFSETQ. Deletions cut 1 base from V and 4 bases from J, with 8 bases between. The CDR3, as DNA: TGCGCCAGCAGCTTGAGGCAGACCTATGGCTACACCTTC. Protein product: CASSLRQTYGYTF.

The CDR3 region has the DNA TGTGCCAGCAGCAATAAAGCTTTTGGAAACACCATATATTTT. This sequence encodes CASSNKAFGNTIYF. The V call is TRBV11-1, the J call TRBJ1-3; D unresolved. Germline loops: CDR1 SGHAT, CDR2 FQDESV (reference sequence). The V gene lost 5 bases and the J gene lost 3 bases, with 11 bases spanning the gap. CDR3 length: 14 amino acids. The full variable domain, its missing parts supplied by reference TRBV11-1 and TRBJ1-3, is EAEVAQSPRYKITEKSQAVAFWCDPISGHATLYWYRQILGQGPELLVQFQDESVVDDSQLPKDRFSAERLKGVDSTLKIQPAELGDSAMYLCASSNKAFGNTIYFGEGSWLTVV.

As to this clone: At the DNA level, this CDR3 is encoded by other sequences in the same sample as well. This sequence joins TRBV20-1 and TRBJ1-2; D is uncertain. Trimming shortened V by 6 bases and J by 3 bases, and 5 bases separated the two germline ends. CDR3 size: 10 residues. CDR1 DFQATT and CDR2 SNEGSKA come from the germline V gene (reference sequence). The CDR3 reads CSAPDYGYTF. The CDR3 DNA sequence: TGCAGTGCCCCGGACTATGGCTACACCTTC.

CDR3 protein: CASSLRQGRNNEQFF. The CDR3 bases are TGTGCCAGCAGCTTACGACAGGGTAGGAACAATGAGCAGTTCTTC. This chain links TRBV28 with TRBJ2-1, with 7 bases aligning to TRBD1. V shed 6 bases, J shed 5 bases, and the junction held 10 bases outside the gene matches. The CDR3 length is 15 residues. CDR1 and CDR2 from the germline V gene are MDHEN and SYDVKM.

For this clone: Other nucleotide sequences from this sample produce the same CDR3. In DNA, the CDR3 is TGTGCCAGCAGTGAACGGAATGAGCAGTTCTTC. Its protein product is CASSERNEQFF. This sequence joins TRBV2 and TRBJ2-1; D unresolved. The V and J ends lost 2 bases and 7 bases respectively, with 3 bases between them. Germline V CDR1 and CDR2: SNHLY, FYNNEI. CDR3 length: 11 residues.

This chain links TRBV28 with TRBJ1-4; the match to TRBD1 covers 7 bases. V was clipped by 3 bases and J by 7 bases; unmatched bases: 8. The length of the CDR3 is 15 residues. Germline assignment: CDR1 MDHEN and CDR2 SYDVKM. CDR3 sequence: CASSFWQGGSEKLFF. The CDR3, as DNA: TGTGCCAGCAGTTTTTGGCAGGGGGGAAGTGAAAAACTGTTTTTT. Complete variable domain (other parts from reference TRBV28 and TRBJ1-4): DVKVTQSSRYLVKRTGEKVFLECVQDMDHENMFWYRQDPGLGLRLIYFSYDVKMKEKGDIPEGYSVSREKKERFSLILESASTNQTSMYLCASSFWQGGSEKLFFGSGTQLSVL.

This clone appeared a few times. This chain connects TRBV29-1 to TRBJ1-2; D is possibly TRBD1 (5 bases). V lost 4 bases and J 8 bases, leaving 11 bases between the germline ends. The CDR3 covers 11 residues. Per germline, CDR1 SQVTM and CDR2 ANQGSEA. CDR3 DNA sequence: TGCAGCGTTGTAAGGCAGGGCGGCTACACCTTC. Protein product: CSVVRQGGYTF.

The chain uses TRBV6-5 and TRBJ1-4, with D possibly matching TRBD1 (5 bases). V was clipped by 5 bases and J by 3 bases, with 10 bases between them. The germline CDR1 and CDR2 sequences are MNHEY and SVGAGI. The CDR3 loop spans 14 amino acids. CDR3 region: CASSRQRANEKLFF. Written as DNA, the CDR3 is TGTGCCAGCAGTCGACAGAGAGCTAATGAAAAACTGTTTTTT.

The rearrangement links TRBV5-1 to TRBJ2-5; no definite D call. The V end lost 1 base, the J end lost 3 bases, and 10 bases lay between the germline ends. The CDR3 has 14 residues. The germline V gene encodes CDR1 SGHRS and CDR2 YFSETQ. CDR3 amino acids: CASSLSAIEETQYF. The CDR3 nucleotides are TGCGCCAGCAGCTTGTCGGCGATAGAAGAGACCCAGTACTTC.

V and J are TRBV6-1 and TRBJ2-7; TRBD2 agrees at 7 bases. V lost 8 bases to trimming and J lost 2 bases; unmatched junction nucleotides: 6. CDR1 is MNHNS and CDR2 is SASEGT in the germline V gene. The CDR3 is 13 residues long. This CDR3 reads CASGGGVPYEQYF. The CDR3 nucleotides are TGTGCCAGCGGGGGGGGTGTACCCTACGAGCAGTACTTC.

This chain links TRBV6-5 with TRBJ2-5; no reliable D call. V was trimmed by 11 bases and J by 8 bases, leaving 9 bases between them. Germline CDR1 MNHEY, CDR2 SVGAGI. This CDR3 has 9 amino acids. CDR3 region: CAGPPTQYF. The CDR3 bases are TGTGCCGGTCCGCCCACCCAGTACTTC.

The genes are TRBV6-1 and TRBJ1-2, with D tentatively TRBD1 (5 bases). CDR1 is MNHNS and CDR2 is SASEGT in the germline V gene. The length of the CDR3 is 13 residues. With 1 base removed from V and 7 bases from J, the gap between germline ends came to 10 bases. CDR3 nucleotide sequence: TGTGCCAGCAGTGAAGGCACAGGAGGTGGCTACACCTTC. This encodes CASSEGTGGGYTF.

This chain links TRBV11-1 with TRBJ2-3; D call uncertain. V lost 1 base and J 6 bases, leaving 5 bases between the germline ends. The CDR3 runs to 12 residues. Per the germline V gene, CDR1 is SGHAT and CDR2 is FQDESV (reference sequence). CDR3 loop: CASSLVPDTQYF. The CDR3 nucleotides are TGTGCCAGCAGCTTAGTTCCGGATACGCAGTATTTT.

This clone was counted a single time. The rearrangement links TRBV5-1 to TRBJ2-1, with D possibly TRBD1 on 6 matching bases. The germline gives CDR1 SGHRS, CDR2 YFSETQ. This CDR3 has 14 amino acids. V was clipped by 7 bases and J by 0 bases, with 11 bases between them. The CDR3 DNA reads TGCGCCAGCGAAGGGACACCCTCCTACAATGAGCAGTTCTTC. This codes for CASEGTPSYNEQFF.